This entry features one TCR beta chain sequence. These data belong to a study of blood T cells in healthy people across ages. Germline V gene sequence: CDR1 DFQATT, CDR2 SNEGSKA (reference sequence). This CDR3 contains 14 residues. V was shortened by 1 base and J by 5 bases, with 12 bases between the two germline ends. Using a J-beta primer mix together with a sample-barcoded 5' primer, a second PCR was run for about 7 to 12 cycles. TCRdb called the 5' RACE reads again in MiXCR, with one record for every CDR3 protein. The sample has 700,000 to 800,000 distinct CDR3 sequences; about 40% are singletons.

V and J are TRBV20-1 and TRBJ2-1, with D perhaps given as TRBD1 or TRBD2 (6 bases each). This clonotype was obtained from a woman in her fifties or sixties in good health. The specimen was blood. CDR3 sequence: CSARVQGRHNEQFF. As DNA, the CDR3 is TGCAGTGCTAGAGTCCAGGGGAGGCACAATGAGCAGTTCTTC.